A single sample is the source of the 14 T cell receptor beta chains below, sequenced in a study of cytomegalovirus exposure and HLA in healthy donors. The PCR employed 60 Vbeta primers together with 13 Jbeta primers. Some clones are missing from TCRdb's copy, which holds only in-frame ones; the method was immunoSEQ multiplex PCR. This sample's table reports around 210,000 clones. The sample comprised PBMCs. These receptors originate from a girl aged 2 to 9 in good health and CMV-seropositive.

V is TRBV23-1 and J is TRBJ1-1, with D unresolved. TRBV23-1 is assigned to the ORF class and has an uncertain function. Trimming stripped 0 bases from V and 6 bases from J, with 11 bases between. The CDR3 is made up of 14 amino acids. The CDR3 region is CASSQSILRSEAFF. CDR3 sequence (DNA): TGCGCCAGCAGTCAATCGATATTGCGCTCTGAAGCTTTCTTT.

CDR3 coding DNA: TGTGCCAGCAGTTTGGGGCGGGAGAGCGATACGCAGTATTTT. It yields the protein CASSLGRESDTQYF. This chain links TRBV9 with TRBJ2-3; TRBD2 agrees at 7 bases. Germline trimming cut 5 bases from V and 6 bases from J; bases unmatched to any gene: 9. The CDR3 length is 14 residues. Germline V gives CDR1 SGDLS, CDR2 YYNGEE. The full variable domain, completed using reference TRBV9 and TRBJ2-3, is DSGVTQTPKHLITATGQRVTLRCSPRSGDLSVYWYQQSLDQGLQFLIQYYNGEERAKGNILERFSAQQFPDLHSELNLSSLELGDSALYFCASSLGRESDTQYFGPGTRLTVL.

The chain combines TRBV28 with TRBJ2-7; no clear D. V gave up 5 bases and J gave up 1 base, with 12 bases separating them. Germline V gives CDR1 MDHEN, CDR2 SYDVKM. The CDR3 loop spans 14 amino acids. CDR3 loop: CASSLPLVSYEQYF. DNA for the CDR3: TGTGCCAGCAGTCTGCCTCTAGTTTCCTACGAGCAGTACTTC.

V gene TRBV30 combines with J gene TRBJ2-7; the match to TRBD1 covers 8 bases. V lost 3 bases, J lost 6 bases, and 10 bases stayed unmatched. CDR3 length: 14 residues. Looked up from germline, CDR1 is GTSNPN and CDR2 is SVGIG (reference sequence). The CDR3 bases are TGTGCCTGGAGGACGGACAGGGAGAAGGTCGAGCAGTACTTC. It encodes CAWRTDREKVEQYF.

The V gene is TRBV2, the J gene TRBJ2-7; 10 bases are shared with TRBD2. V shed 2 bases and J 4 bases; nucleotides not matched to a gene: 5. CDR3 length equals 15 residues. Germline V gives CDR1 SNHLY, CDR2 FYNNEI. Here the CDR3 reads CASSELAGEMYEQYF. CDR3 bases: TGTGCCAGCAGTGAACTAGCGGGAGAGATGTACGAGCAGTACTTC.

The chain uses TRBV18 and TRBJ1-1; possible D gene TRBD1, 6 bases. Per the germline V gene, CDR1 is KGHSH and CDR2 is LQKENI. Trimming removed 2 bases at V and 1 base at J, with 11 bases between. This CDR3 is built from 15 residues. The CDR3 region is CASSPGYRANTEAFF. The CDR3 bases are TGTGCCAGCTCACCAGGATACAGGGCGAACACTGAAGCTTTCTTT.

The J gene is TRBJ2-3, the V gene TRBV7-2; TRBD2 aligns across 7 bases. The CDR3 consists of 18 residues. V lost 2 bases and J lost 2; bases outside the gene matches: 13. Germline assignment: CDR1 SGHTA and CDR2 FQGNSA. CDR3 region: CASSLIVRLAGDTDTQYF. For the CDR3, the DNA is TGTGCCAGCAGCTTAATCGTTCGACTAGCCGGAGACACAGATACGCAGTATTTT.

The chain links TRBV29-1 to TRBJ1-1; TRBD1 is a possible D gene (5 bases). With 6 bases removed from V and 7 bases from J, the gap between germline ends came to 9 bases. Germline CDR1 is SQVTM and CDR2 is ANQGSEA. This CDR3 has 10 residues. As DNA, the CDR3 is TGCAGCGTGGGGGGGGTTGAAGCTTTCTTT. Amino acid sequence: CSVGGVEAFF.

J is TRBJ2-2 and V is TRBV7-8, with a possible D match to TRBD2 (6 bases). The V gene lost 5 bases and the J gene lost 5 bases, with 15 bases spanning the gap. The CDR3 covers 15 residues. The germline V gene has CDR1 SGHVS and CDR2 FQNEAQ. The CDR3 DNA follows: TGTGCCAGCAGCCCAGAGCGGGTTGGAACCGGGGAGCTGTTTTTT. It specifies CASSPERVGTGELFF. The entire variable domain, with the rest obtained from reference TRBV7-8 and TRBJ2-2, is as follows: GAGVSQSPRYKVAKRGQDVALRCDPISGHVSLFWYQQALGQGPEFLTYFQNEAQLDKSGLPSDRFFAERPEGSVSTLKIQRTQQEDSAVYLCASSPERVGTGELFFGEGSRLTVL.

The V call is TRBV5-8, the J call TRBJ2-7; 10 nucleotides match TRBD1. Germline values: CDR1 SGHTS, CDR2 YDEGEE. This CDR3 region has 15 residues. V gave up 3 bases and J gave up 5 bases; unmatched junction bases: 8. Written as DNA, the CDR3 is TGTGCCAGCAGCTCCCGGGACAGGGGACACAACGAGCAGTACTTC. Encoded protein: CASSSRDRGHNEQYF.

The chain recombines TRBV29-1 with TRBJ1-2; 7 nucleotides agree with TRBD1. Germline V gene data show CDR1 as SQVTM and CDR2 as ANQGSEA. The V gene end was trimmed by 1 base and the J gene end by 3 bases; junction bases not matched to a gene: 14. The CDR3 runs to 17 residues. The CDR3 sequence is CSVEGELEGALYYGYTF. CDR3 sequence (DNA): TGCAGCGTTGAAGGAGAGTTGGAGGGGGCTCTATACTATGGCTACACCTTC.

In regard to this clone: Mismatch with germline at one junction end may stem from a read error. The same CDR3 is also encoded by other DNA sequences in this sample. This chain connects TRBV5-1 to TRBJ1-4; D may be TRBD1 (5 bases). Germline values: CDR1 SGHRS, CDR2 YFSETQ. This CDR3 is built from 14 residues. CDR3 in amino acids: CASSFSQGGEKLFF. Here the CDR3 DNA reads TGCGCCAGTAGCTTTTCTCAGGGTGGGGAAAAACTGTTTTTT.

The chain is built from TRBV5-1 and TRBJ2-7; 8 positions match TRBD1. The V and J ends lost 0 bases and 0 bases, in that order; junction bases with no gene match: 11. The CDR3 consists of 18 residues. In germline, CDR1 is SGHRS, CDR2 YFSETQ. CDR3 region: CASSLGPRTGSLSYEQYF. In DNA form, the CDR3 reads TGCGCCAGCAGCTTGGGCCCCCGGACAGGGTCGCTCTCCTACGAGCAGTACTTC.

This chain connects TRBV18 to TRBJ1-5; no firm D call. The CDR3 length is 14 residues. V was trimmed by 5 bases and J by 7 bases, leaving 15 bases between them. Germline V lookup: CDR1 KGHSH, CDR2 LQKENI. The CDR3: CASSTSGSGQPQHF. The CDR3 region has the DNA TGTGCCAGCTCAACCTCAGGTTCGGGGCAGCCCCAGCATTTT.